This T cell receptor beta chain was sequenced during a study of early T cells in non-severe SARS-CoV-2 infection. The CDR3 sequence is 14 residues long. Germline CDR1 reads SGHAT; CDR2 reads FQNNGV. V dropped 0 bases and J dropped 0 bases, with 6 bases sitting between them. MiXCR, run by TCRdb on the 5' RACE reads, gives a single entry per CDR3 protein. This table holds tens of thousands of distinct CDR3 sequences, around 13% found once. Input material: whole blood. The gene calls are TRBV11-2 and TRBJ2-7; D unclear. The sequence came from an adult who was a healthcare worker with PCR-confirmed SARS-CoV-2 infection or an uninfected control (not recorded which). The CDR3 sequence is CASSLDRLSYEQYF. The CDR3, as DNA: TGTGCCAGCAGCTTAGATCGGCTCTCCTACGAGCAGTACTTC.